The source of this TCR beta chain is a study of T cell responses to AZD1222 COVID-19 vaccine. Findings and caveats of the study: Unmutated variant regions are reportedly targeted by nearly half of spike-specific TCRs. Vaccine-associated CD4 TCRs ranged over spike, dominating at 160-218 and 743-854. White British ancestry dominated among donors, who included more females, and clonal diversity was possibly underestimated.

Data came from immunoSEQ multiplex PCR; TCRdb stores just in-frame clones and leaves some out. Among over 45,000 clones listed, around 85% were seen once. With regard to this clone: Its antigen is unidentified.

The receptor was isolated from an adult in good health. Sequencing used peripheral blood, obtained on day 0 of AZD1222 vaccination.

CDR3 residues: CASSLGVGGLYGYTF. The CDR3 nucleotides are TGTGCCAGCAGTTTAGGGGTAGGGGGACTCTATGGCTACACCTTC. J is TRBJ1-2 and V is TRBV27; perhaps TRBD1 as D (6 bases). Trimming removed 2 bases from V and 4 bases from J, with 14 bases in between. Germline loops: CDR1 MNHEY, CDR2 SMNVEV (reference sequence). The CDR3 totals 15 residues.